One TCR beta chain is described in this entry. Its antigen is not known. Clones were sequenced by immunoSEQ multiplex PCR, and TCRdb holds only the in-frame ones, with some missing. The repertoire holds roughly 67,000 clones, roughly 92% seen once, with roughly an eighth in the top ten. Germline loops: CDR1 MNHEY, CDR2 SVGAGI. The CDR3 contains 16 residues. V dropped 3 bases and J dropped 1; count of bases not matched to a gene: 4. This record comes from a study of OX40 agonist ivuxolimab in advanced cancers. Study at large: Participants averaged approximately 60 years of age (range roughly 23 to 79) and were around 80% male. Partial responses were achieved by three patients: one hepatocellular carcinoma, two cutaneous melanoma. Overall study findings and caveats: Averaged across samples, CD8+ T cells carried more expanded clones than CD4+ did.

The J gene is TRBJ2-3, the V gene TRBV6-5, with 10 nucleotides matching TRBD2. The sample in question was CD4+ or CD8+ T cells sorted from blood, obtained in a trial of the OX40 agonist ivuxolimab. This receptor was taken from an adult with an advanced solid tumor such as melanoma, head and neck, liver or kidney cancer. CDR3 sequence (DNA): TGTGCCAGCAGTTATTCTAGCGGGAGAGGCACAGATACGCAGTATTTT. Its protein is CASSYSSGRGTDTQYF.